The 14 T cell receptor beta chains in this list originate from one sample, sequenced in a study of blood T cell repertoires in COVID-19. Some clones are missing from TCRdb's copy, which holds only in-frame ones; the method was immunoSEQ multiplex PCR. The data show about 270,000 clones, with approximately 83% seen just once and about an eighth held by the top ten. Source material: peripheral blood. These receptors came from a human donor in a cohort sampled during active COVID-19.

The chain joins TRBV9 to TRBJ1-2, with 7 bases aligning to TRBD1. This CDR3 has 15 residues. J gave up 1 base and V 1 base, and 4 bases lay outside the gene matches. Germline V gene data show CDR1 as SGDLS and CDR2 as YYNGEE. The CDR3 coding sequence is TGTGCCAGCAGCGTAATGGGACAGAGTAACTATGGCTACACCTTC. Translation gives CASSVMGQSNYGYTF.

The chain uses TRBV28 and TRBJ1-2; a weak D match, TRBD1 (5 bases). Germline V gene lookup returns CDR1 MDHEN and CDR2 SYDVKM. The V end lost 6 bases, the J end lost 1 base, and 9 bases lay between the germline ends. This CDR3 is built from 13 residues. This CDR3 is CASRPGVNYGYTF. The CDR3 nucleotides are TGTGCCAGCAGGCCGGGGGTTAACTATGGCTACACCTTC.

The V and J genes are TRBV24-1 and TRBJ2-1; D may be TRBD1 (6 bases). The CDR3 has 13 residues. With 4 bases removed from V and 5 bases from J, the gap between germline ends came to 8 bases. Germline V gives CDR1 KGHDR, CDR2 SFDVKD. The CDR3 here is CATSDRTDNEQFF. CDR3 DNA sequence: TGTGCCACCAGTGACCGGACAGACAATGAGCAGTTCTTC.

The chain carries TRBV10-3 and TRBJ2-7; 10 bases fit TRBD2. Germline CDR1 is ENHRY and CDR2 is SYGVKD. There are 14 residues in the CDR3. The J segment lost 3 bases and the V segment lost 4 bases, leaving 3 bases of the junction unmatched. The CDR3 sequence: CAISVKREGYEQYF. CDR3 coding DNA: TGTGCCATCAGTGTCAAGCGGGAGGGCTACGAGCAGTACTTC.

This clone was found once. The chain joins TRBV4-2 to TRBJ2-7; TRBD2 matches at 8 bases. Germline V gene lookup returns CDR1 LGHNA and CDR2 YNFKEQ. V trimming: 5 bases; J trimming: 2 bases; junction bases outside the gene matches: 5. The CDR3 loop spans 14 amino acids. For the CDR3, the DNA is TGTGCCAGCAGCTTTAGCGGGGCCACCTACGAGCAGTACTTC. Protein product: CASSFSGATYEQYF.

The CDR3 reads CASRSRPDGEQYF. The CDR3 region has the DNA TGCGCCAGCAGATCTCGACCCGACGGGGAGCAGTACTTC. J is TRBJ2-7 and V is TRBV5-1; D remains ambiguous. Trimming removed 5 bases at V and 7 bases at J, with 16 bases between. The V gene's germline CDR1 is SGHRS and CDR2 YFSETQ. The CDR3 loop spans 13 amino acids.

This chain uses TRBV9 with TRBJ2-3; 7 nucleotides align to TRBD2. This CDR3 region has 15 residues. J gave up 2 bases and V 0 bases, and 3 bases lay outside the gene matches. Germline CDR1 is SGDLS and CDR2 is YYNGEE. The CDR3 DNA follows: TGTGCCAGCAGCGTAGCGGGAGGTCCCACAGATACGCAGTATTTT. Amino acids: CASSVAGGPTDTQYF.

The CDR3 region is CASSTTSGKSTDTQYF. The CDR3 nucleotides are TGTGCCAGCTCTACAACTAGCGGGAAAAGCACAGATACGCAGTATTTT. The rearrangement uses TRBV18 and TRBJ2-3; TRBD2 matches at 10 bases. The CDR3 has 16 residues. Unmatched junction bases numbered 6, after V lost 6 bases and J lost 0 bases. Looked up from germline, CDR1 is KGHSH and CDR2 is LQKENI.

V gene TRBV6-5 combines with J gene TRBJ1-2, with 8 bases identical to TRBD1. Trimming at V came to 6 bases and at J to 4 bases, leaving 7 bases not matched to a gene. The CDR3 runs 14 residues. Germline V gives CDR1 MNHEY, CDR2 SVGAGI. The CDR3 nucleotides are TGTGCCAGCAGGGGGACAGGTGCGCTCTATGGCTACACCTTC. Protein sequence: CASRGTGALYGYTF.

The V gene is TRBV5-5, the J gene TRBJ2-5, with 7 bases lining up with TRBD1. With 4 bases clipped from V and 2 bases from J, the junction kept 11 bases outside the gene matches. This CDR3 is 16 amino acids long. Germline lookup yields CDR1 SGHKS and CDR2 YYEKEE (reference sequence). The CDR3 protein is CASSTVPGQPQETQYF. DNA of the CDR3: TGTGCCAGCAGCACCGTCCCGGGACAGCCGCAAGAGACCCAGTACTTC.

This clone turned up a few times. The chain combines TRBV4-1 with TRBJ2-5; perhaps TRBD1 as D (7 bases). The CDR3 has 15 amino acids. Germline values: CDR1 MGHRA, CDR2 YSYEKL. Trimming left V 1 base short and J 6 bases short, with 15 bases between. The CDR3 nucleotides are TGCGCCAGCAGCCAAGTGGGGGCAGGGGGGAAGACCCAGTACTTC. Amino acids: CASSQVGAGGKTQYF.

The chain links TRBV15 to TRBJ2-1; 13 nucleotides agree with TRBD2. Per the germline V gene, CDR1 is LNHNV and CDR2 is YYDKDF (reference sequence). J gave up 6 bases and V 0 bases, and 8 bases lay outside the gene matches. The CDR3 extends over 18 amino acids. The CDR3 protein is CATSRDLGGTSGTNEQFF. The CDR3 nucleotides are TGTGCCACCAGCAGAGATCTGGGCGGGACTAGCGGGACCAATGAGCAGTTCTTC.

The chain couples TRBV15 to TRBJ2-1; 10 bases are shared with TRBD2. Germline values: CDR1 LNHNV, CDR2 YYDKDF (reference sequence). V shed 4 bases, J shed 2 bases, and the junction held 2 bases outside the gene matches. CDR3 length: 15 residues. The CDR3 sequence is CATSTLAGTYNEQFF. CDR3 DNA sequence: TGTGCCACCAGCACACTAGCGGGAACCTACAATGAGCAGTTCTTC.

The CDR3 region is CASSLTGIAVSTDTQYF. The CDR3 nucleotides are TGTGCCAGCAGCTTAACAGGAATAGCGGTGAGCACAGATACGCAGTATTTT. V is TRBV7-3 and J is TRBJ2-3; D is possibly TRBD2 (6 bases). V was trimmed by 0 bases and J by 0 bases, leaving 13 bases between them. The germline CDR1 and CDR2 sequences are SGHTA and FQGTGA. The length of the CDR3 is 17 residues.